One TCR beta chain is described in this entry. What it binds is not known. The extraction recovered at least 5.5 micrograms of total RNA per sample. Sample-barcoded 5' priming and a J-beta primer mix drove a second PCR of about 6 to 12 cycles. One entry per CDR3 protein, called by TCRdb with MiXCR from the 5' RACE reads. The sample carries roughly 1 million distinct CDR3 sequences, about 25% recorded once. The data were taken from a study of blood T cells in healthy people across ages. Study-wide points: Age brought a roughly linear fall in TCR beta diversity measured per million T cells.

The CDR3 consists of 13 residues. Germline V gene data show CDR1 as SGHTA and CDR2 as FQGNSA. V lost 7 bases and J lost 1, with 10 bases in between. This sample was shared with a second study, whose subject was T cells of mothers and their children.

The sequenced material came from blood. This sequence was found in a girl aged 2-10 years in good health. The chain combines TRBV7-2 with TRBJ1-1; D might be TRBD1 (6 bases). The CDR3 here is CASTRQANTEAFF. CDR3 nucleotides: TGTGCCAGCACACGACAGGCGAACACTGAAGCTTTCTTT. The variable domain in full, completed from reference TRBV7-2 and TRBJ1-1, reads GAGVSQSPSNKVTEKGKDVELRCDPISGHTALYWYRQSLGQGLEFLIYFQGNSAPDKSGLPSDRFSAERTGGSVSTLTIQRTQQEDSAVYLCASTRQANTEAFFGQGTRLTVV.